This TCR beta chain was sequenced during a study of CD8+CD57+ T cells in acquired aplastic anemia. It was genomic DNA that served as the template for profiling TCR beta VDJ and CDR3. TCRdb reprocessed the reads with MiXCR, giving one entry per CDR3 protein. In the table there are about 200,000 distinct CDR3 sequences, 50% to 70% of which are singletons. Study conclusions and caveats: Comparison of patients with controls identified 25 to 35 shared CD8+ CDR3 sequences. Patient and control CD8+ Simpson's diversity was not significantly different.

As regards this clonotype: Its antigen is not known.

Patients who underwent sequencing had shown CD8+CD57+ cell expansion by flow cytometry. All participating patients were living with severe acquired aplastic anemia. Among the patients, none had received any therapy at the time of blood sampling. Germline V gene lookup returns CDR1 ENHRY and CDR2 SYGVKD. J was trimmed by 2 bases and V by 2 bases; bases with no gene match: 6. The CDR3 runs 16 residues. The sequencing sample was made of sorted CD4+, CD8+, or CD8+CD57+ T cells (not recorded which) from PBMCs. The clonotype comes from a human donor with aplastic anemia. This chain joins TRBV10-3 and TRBJ1-5, with 7 bases lining up with TRBD1. The CDR3 loop reads CAISEGTGDGNQPQHF. CDR3 in DNA: TGTGCCATCAGTGAGGGTACAGGGGATGGCAATCAGCCCCAGCATTTT.